This entry is about one TCR beta chain. What it recognizes is unknown. Profiling relied on immunoSEQ multiplex PCR, and the TCRdb table lists in-frame clones only, not all of them. This sample has some 80,000 clones, with approximately 90% found just once. The data are from a study of T cell responses to AZD1222 COVID-19 vaccine. Study-level points and caveats: At 160-218 and 743-854, vaccine-associated CD4 TCRs were dominant, and they spanned spike. Breadth and depth of Spike-specific TCRs rose after two AZD1222 doses.

The clonotype originates from an adult in good health. This sample comprised peripheral blood, obtained on day 0 of AZD1222 vaccination.

DNA of the CDR3: TGTGCCAGTAGTCCCCGTGGCTACAATGAGCAGTTCTTC. Its protein is CASSPRGYNEQFF. This chain connects TRBV19 to TRBJ2-1; D is undetermined. With 5 bases removed from V and 3 bases from J, the gap between germline ends came to 8 bases. The germline V gene has CDR1 LNHDA and CDR2 SQIVND (reference sequence). This CDR3 has 13 residues.